This T cell receptor (beta chain) was obtained from a study of Graves' ophthalmopathy and Graves' hyperthyroidism. This clonotype was observed many times. Its cognate antigen is unknown. Amplification targeted the TCR beta CDR3 regions, with RNA transcripts as the source material. RT-PCR was first run with HTBI primers, then multiplex PCR in a second round. Via MiXCR, TCRdb re-called the multiplex PCR reads, giving one row per CDR3 protein. Here the sample spans about 210,000 distinct CDR3 sequences, under 30% being singletons. Whole-study results and caveats: Most thyroid clonotypes with frequency above 0.001 were detected in blood too.

The receptor was derived from a man aged 45-60 years with Graves' ophthalmopathy. The specimen sequenced was peripheral blood.

The CDR3 protein is CSVAGSTEAFF. For the CDR3, the DNA is TGCAGCGTTGCTGGATCCACTGAAGCTTTCTTT. The genes are TRBV29-1 and TRBJ1-1; no clear D gene. The germline V gene has CDR1 SQVTM and CDR2 ANQGSEA. The CDR3 sequence is 11 residues long. V was trimmed by 4 bases and J by 4 bases, leaving 7 bases between them.